This paragraph covers one TCR beta chain sequence. Its antigen is still unknown. Measured with immunoSEQ multiplex PCR; TCRdb has only the in-frame clones, and not every one. The sample holds 300,000 to 400,000 clones; approximately 86% are singletons and the top ten take about 10%. Treatment reported: roughly 20 received Ad26.COV2.S at low or high dose, single or two shots; 5 received placebo; per-sample allocation not given. Sampling took place 63 days after the first vaccine or placebo injection. An adult aged 18-55 years in Boston served as the donor. This CDR3 is 17 amino acids long. Germline CDR1 MNHEY, CDR2 SVGEGT. Between the trimmed V and J ends, which lost 3 bases and 2 bases, there was a span of 20 bases. This sample is part of a study of Ad26.COV2.S vaccination and SARS-CoV-2 variants. Study summary: The Ad26.COV2.S arm of the COV1001 trial was where the donor was placed. Study-level results: Placebo recipients trailed vaccine recipients in spike-specific TCR breadth. Measurements of TCR breadth and depth may have given underestimates of the total T cell responses.

The sample was peripheral blood, taken in a trial of Ad26.COV2.S vaccine versus placebo. The clonotype originates from a person aged 18 to 65 who received the Ad26.COV2.S COVID-19 vaccine or a placebo. The chain links TRBV6-2 or TRBV6-3 to TRBJ2-7, with D perhaps being TRBD1 or TRBD2 (5 bases each). DNA of the CDR3: TGTGCCAGCAGTTATCCTTTCCGAGGGGCTAACACCTACGAGCAGTACTTC. Amino acids: CASSYPFRGANTYEQYF.